The T cell receptor beta chain under discussion was sequenced for a study of T cells in women clearing cervical HPV infection. Germline V gene lookup returns CDR1 ENHRY and CDR2 SYGVKD. J was trimmed by 4 bases and V by 3 bases; bases with no gene match: 5. This CDR3 has 14 amino acids. As to this clone: Sequencing ends 3 residues short of the CDR3 end; the germline J gene provides the rest.

Sequencing was performed with immunoSEQ multiplex PCR; in TCRdb, only in-frame clones are kept and a portion is missing. The sample includes 20,000 to 25,000 clones. The chain employs TRBV10-3 and TRBJ1-2, with TRBD1 matching over 7 bases. Sequencing was carried out using blood buffy coat. This clonotype was sampled from a woman between 18 and 75 years old with a cervical HPV16 infection that either progressed to CIN3+ or cleared (not recorded which). The sequenced part of the CDR3 DNA is TGTGCCATCAGTGAAGGACAGGTCGCCTATGGC. Translating it yields CAISEGQVAYG. The whole CDR3 sequence is CAISEGQVAYGYTF.